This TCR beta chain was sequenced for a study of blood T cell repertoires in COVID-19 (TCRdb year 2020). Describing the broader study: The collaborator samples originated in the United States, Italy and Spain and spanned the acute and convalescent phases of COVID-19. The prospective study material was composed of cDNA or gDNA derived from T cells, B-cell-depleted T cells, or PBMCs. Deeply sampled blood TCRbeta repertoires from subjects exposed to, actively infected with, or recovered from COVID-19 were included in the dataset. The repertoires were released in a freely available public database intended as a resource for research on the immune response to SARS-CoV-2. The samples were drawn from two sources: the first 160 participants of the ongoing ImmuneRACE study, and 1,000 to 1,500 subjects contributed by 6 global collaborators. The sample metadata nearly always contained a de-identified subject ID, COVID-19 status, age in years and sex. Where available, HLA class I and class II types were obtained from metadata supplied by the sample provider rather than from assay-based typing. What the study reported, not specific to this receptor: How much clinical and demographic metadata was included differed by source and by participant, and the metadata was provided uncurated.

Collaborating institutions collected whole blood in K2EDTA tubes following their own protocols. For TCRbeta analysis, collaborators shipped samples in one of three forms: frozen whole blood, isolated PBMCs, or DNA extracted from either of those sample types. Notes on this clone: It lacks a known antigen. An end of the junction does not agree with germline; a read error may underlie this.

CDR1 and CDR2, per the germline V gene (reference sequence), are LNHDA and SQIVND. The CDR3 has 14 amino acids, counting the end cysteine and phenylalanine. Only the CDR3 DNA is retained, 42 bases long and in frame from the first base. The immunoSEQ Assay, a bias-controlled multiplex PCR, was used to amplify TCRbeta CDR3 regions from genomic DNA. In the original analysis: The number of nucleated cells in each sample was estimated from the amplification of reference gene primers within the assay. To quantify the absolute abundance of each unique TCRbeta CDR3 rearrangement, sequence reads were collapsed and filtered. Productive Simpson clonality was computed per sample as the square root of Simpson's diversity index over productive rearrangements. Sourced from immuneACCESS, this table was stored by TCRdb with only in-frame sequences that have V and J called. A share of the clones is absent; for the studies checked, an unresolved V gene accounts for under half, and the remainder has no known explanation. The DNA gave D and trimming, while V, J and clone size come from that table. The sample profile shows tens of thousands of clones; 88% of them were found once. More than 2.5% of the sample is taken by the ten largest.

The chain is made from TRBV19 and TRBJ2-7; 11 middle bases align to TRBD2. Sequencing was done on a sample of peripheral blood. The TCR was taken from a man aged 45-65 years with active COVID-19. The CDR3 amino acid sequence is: CASRTSGGTYAQYF. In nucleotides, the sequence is TGTGCCAGTAGAACTAGCGGGGGCACCTACGCGCAGTACTTC.